The sample holds one count of the clone carrying this T cell receptor (beta chain). The record originates from a study of shared clonotypes between healthy human individuals. Looked up from germline, CDR1 is SEHNR and CDR2 is FQNEAQ (reference sequence). V was clipped by 0 bases and J by 4 bases; unmatched bases: 8. The CDR3 covers 16 residues. Positively selected for CCR7, the CD45RO-negative cells used as naive CD8 cells excluded terminally differentiated effector memory CD45RA+ cells. Clones were sequenced by immunoSEQ multiplex PCR, and TCRdb holds only the in-frame ones, with some missing. The sample includes hundreds of thousands of clones, roughly nine tenths seen only once; the top ten take 24%.

Sequencing was carried out using naive CD8+ T cells sorted from blood. The chain joins TRBV7-9 to TRBJ2-5; 7 bases fit TRBD2. This clonotype was obtained from a man younger than 40 in good health. The CDR3 loop reads CASSLAPFPGGETQYF. The CDR3 coding sequence is TGTGCCAGCAGCTTAGCTCCTTTCCCGGGGGGAGAGACCCAGTACTTC.